The count of the clone carrying this T cell receptor beta chain is one. The record originates from a study of blood T cell repertoires in COVID-19. On the study more broadly: COVID-19 samples from acute and convalescent phases originated in the United States, Italy and Spain. The cDNA or gDNA used as material had been derived from T cells, B-cell-depleted T cells, or PBMCs.

As processed by the authors: Quantification of nucleated cells was approximated via reference gene primer amplification. The data were produced by immunoSEQ multiplex PCR, yet TCRdb's version contains in-frame clones alone and is incomplete. That table is the source of V, J and clone size, and D and trimming were worked out from the DNA. The sample consists of about 160,000 clones, roughly 82% of them appearing once. The CDR3 sequence is 15 residues long. Between the trimmed V and J ends, which lost 4 bases and 4 bases, there was a span of 17 bases. The germline CDR1 and CDR2 sequences are SGHRS and YFSETQ.

V is TRBV5-1 and J is TRBJ2-5; unclear D gene. Sequencing was done on a sample of peripheral blood. The sequence derives from an older man with acute or convalescent COVID-19. The CDR3 reads CASSLPGPKGETQYF. For the CDR3, the DNA is TGCGCCAGCAGCCTACCGGGTCCAAAAGGAGAGACCCAGTACTTC. The variable domain in full, with the rest retrieved from reference TRBV5-1 and TRBJ2-5, is KAGVTQTPRYLIKTRGQQVTLSCSPISGHRSVSWYQQTPGQGLQFLFEYFSETQRNKGNFPGRFSGRQFSNSRSEMNVSTLELGDSALYLCASSLPGPKGETQYFGPGTRLLVL.